These 16 T cell receptor beta chains were sequenced from one sample in a study of shared clonotypes between healthy human individuals. Profiled with immunoSEQ multiplex PCR; TCRdb holds only in-frame clones, not every one. This sample has some 500,000 clones; around 79% occur once, and the top ten carry approximately 12%. The sequenced sample was PBMCs. The receptors come from a middle-aged woman in good health. Some clones in this sample may be carry-over from other donors' samples.

The CDR3 here is CASSLDGRQRQFF. The DNA of the CDR3 is TGCGCCAGCAGCTTAGATGGAAGACAGAGGCAGTTCTTC. The chain joins TRBV5-1 to TRBJ2-1, with D maybe TRBD1 (5 bases). The germline V gene encodes CDR1 SGHRS and CDR2 YFSETQ. With 2 bases removed from V and 12 bases from J, the gap between germline ends came to 15 bases. The CDR3 spans 13 residues.

V usage is TRBV7-2 and J usage is TRBJ2-5; 11 positions agree with TRBD2. This CDR3 has 17 amino acids. Losses at the gene ends were 4 bases for V and 5 bases for J; bases not matched to a gene: 12. CDR1 SGHTA and CDR2 FQGNSA come from the germline V gene. The CDR3 spells CASSSQHTSGRPETQYF. DNA for the CDR3: TGTGCCAGCAGCTCACAACACACTAGCGGGAGACCGGAGACCCAGTACTTC.

The chain employs TRBV5-1 and TRBJ1-2, with D unresolved. In germline, CDR1 is SGHRS, CDR2 YFSETQ. Trimming cost V 0 bases and J 7 bases, with 13 bases left between them. The CDR3 runs to 14 residues. The CDR3 nucleotides are TGCGCCAGCAGCTTGGCATCCACGACGGGTGGCTACACCTTC. Translating it yields CASSLASTTGGYTF.

The CDR3 protein is CASSQPMDEQFF. The CDR3 region has the DNA TGTGCCAGCAGCCAGCCTATGGATGAGCAGTTCTTC. The V gene is TRBV7-9, the J gene TRBJ2-1; D call uncertain. Germline lookup yields CDR1 SEHNR and CDR2 FQNEAQ (reference sequence). The CDR3 spans 12 residues. V shed 5 bases and J shed 8 bases, with 10 bases lying between them.

The chain employs TRBV11-2 and TRBJ2-4; 10 bases align to TRBD1. V lost 1 base and J lost 0; bases outside the gene matches: 9. There are 19 residues in the CDR3. The germline V gene encodes CDR1 SGHAT and CDR2 FQNNGV. The CDR3 reads CASSLVGVGQGIAKNIQYF. The CDR3, as DNA: TGTGCCAGCAGCTTAGTGGGTGTGGGACAGGGGATAGCCAAAAACATTCAGTACTTC.

V and J are TRBV2 and TRBJ2-3; 13 bases fit TRBD2. V lost 2 bases to trimming and J lost 5 bases; unmatched junction nucleotides: 4. The CDR3 covers 16 residues. Germline V CDR1 and CDR2: SNHLY, FYNNEI. CDR3 in amino acids: CASSETSGRVGDTQYF. CDR3 in DNA: TGTGCCAGCAGTGAAACTAGCGGGAGGGTTGGAGATACGCAGTATTTT.

The chain couples TRBV2 to TRBJ1-1, with a tentative D call TRBD1 (5 bases). The V and J ends lost 4 bases and 6 bases respectively, with 9 bases between them. This CDR3 comprises 12 residues. CDR1 is SNHLY, CDR2 FYNNEI, per germline. CDR3: CASSAGSAEAFF. The DNA for the CDR3 is TGTGCCAGCAGTGCAGGGTCTGCTGAAGCTTTCTTT.

This clone has just one count. The V and J genes are TRBV19 and TRBJ1-5; possible D gene TRBD1, 6 bases. V lost 3 bases and J 3 bases, leaving 15 bases between the germline ends. CDR1 is LNHDA, CDR2 SQIVND, per germline (reference sequence). The CDR3 spans 16 residues. CDR3 DNA: TGTGCCAGTAGTATCCAGCCAGGGACATACAATCAGCCCCAGCATTTT. Its translation is CASSIQPGTYNQPQHF.

The V gene is TRBV6-1, the J gene TRBJ2-7, with D possibly matching TRBD1 (5 bases). The ends were cut back, 4 bases at V and 2 bases at J, with 9 bases in the middle. Germline CDR1 and CDR2: MNHNS and SASEGT. The CDR3 length is 13 residues. The CDR3 DNA reads TGTGCCAGCAGTGCCGACAGCCCCTACGAGCAGTACTTC. Translated: CASSADSPYEQYF.

The chain joins TRBV7-2 to TRBJ2-1, with D possibly matching TRBD2 (6 bases). Germline loops: CDR1 SGHTA, CDR2 FQGNSA. With 5 bases removed from V and 7 bases from J, the gap between germline ends came to 15 bases. This CDR3 has 14 amino acids. In nucleotides, the CDR3 is TGTGCCAGCAGCCCCCCAACGGGGGAGAATGAGCAGTTCTTC. This codes for CASSPPTGENEQFF.

The chain has TRBV7-3 and TRBJ2-7, with 7 bases identical to TRBD2. V lost 5 bases and J lost 2; bases outside the gene matches: 6. CDR3 length equals 14 residues. The germline V gene encodes CDR1 SGHTA and CDR2 FQGTGA. The CDR3 DNA reads TGTGCCAGCAGCCCATCTAGCGGACCCTACGAGCAGTACTTC. This sequence encodes CASSPSSGPYEQYF.

The gene calls are TRBV14 and TRBJ2-1, with TRBD2 identical over 8 bases. The trim removed 2 bases at V and 3 bases at J, leaving 6 bases unmatched. The CDR3 consists of 16 residues. Germline CDR1 is SGHDN and CDR2 is FVKESK. This CDR3 reads CASSQPVTSDYNEQFF. The CDR3, as DNA: TGTGCCAGCAGCCAACCTGTGACTAGCGACTACAATGAGCAGTTCTTC. Drawing the rest from reference TRBV14 and TRBJ2-1, the complete variable domain is EAGVTQFPSHSVIEKGQTVTLRCDPISGHDNLYWYRRVMGKEIKFLLHFVKESKQDESGMPNNRFLAERTGGTYSTLKVQPAELEDSGVYFCASSQPVTSDYNEQFFGPGTRLTVL.

This rearrangement joins TRBV2 to TRBJ2-5; D is unclear. V was trimmed by 1 base and J by 2 bases, leaving 5 bases between them. Germline CDR1 SNHLY, CDR2 FYNNEI. CDR3 length: 13 residues. In DNA form, the CDR3 reads TGTGCCAGCAGTGAAGGTATGCAAGAGACCCAGTACTTC. It yields the protein CASSEGMQETQYF.

The chain uses TRBV7-9 and TRBJ2-3; 10 positions match TRBD2. The germline V gene has CDR1 SEHNR and CDR2 FQNEAQ (reference sequence). The CDR3 runs 15 residues. J was trimmed by 2 bases and V by 4 bases; bases with no gene match: 3. The CDR3 DNA is TGTGCCAGCAGCTGGGGACTAGCGTCCACAGATACGCAGTATTTT. The encoded protein is CASSWGLASTDTQYF.

The chain carries TRBV2 and TRBJ2-1; 7 bases are a match to TRBD2. Germline V gene data show CDR1 as SNHLY and CDR2 as FYNNEI. CDR3 length: 15 residues. V dropped 7 bases and J dropped 2; count of bases not matched to a gene: 8. CDR3 residues: CASNRLAATYNEQFF. CDR3 sequence (DNA): TGTGCCAGCAACAGACTAGCCGCAACCTACAATGAGCAGTTCTTC.

The gene calls are TRBV6-5 and TRBJ2-7; 10 bases line up with TRBD2. The V gene end was trimmed by 0 bases and the J gene end by 4 bases; junction bases not matched to a gene: 3. CDR3 length equals 15 residues. Germline CDR1 MNHEY, CDR2 SVGAGI. The CDR3: CASSYSKAGGYEQYF. In DNA form, the CDR3 reads TGTGCCAGCAGTTACTCGAAAGCGGGGGGGTACGAGCAGTACTTC.